The following is a T cell receptor (beta chain) sequence with its context. TCRdb used MiXCR to reprocess the RT-PCR reads, holding one entry per CDR3 protein. The sample records hundreds of thousands of distinct CDR3 sequences, over 12% being singletons. V was pared by 1 base and J by 1 base, with 20 bases between. Germline CDR1 is KGHSH and CDR2 is LQKENI. This CDR3 region has 19 residues. This TCR was sampled from a female donor in good health, serving as a healthy control. This chain uses TRBV18 with TRBJ2-1, with a weak D call TRBD2 (6 bases). Sequencing used memory CD4+ T cells from blood. CDR3 in amino acids: CASSPRGSGTFFSYNEQFF. The CDR3 bases are TGTGCCAGCTCACCACGGGGTAGCGGAACCTTCTTTTCCTACAATGAGCAGTTCTTC.